This T cell receptor beta chain was captured in a study of blood T cell repertoires in COVID-19. The overall study: Both acute and convalescent COVID-19 samples were obtained from the United States, Italy and Spain. PBMCs, B-cell-depleted T cells, or T cells provided the cDNA or gDNA that made up the material.

In its sample, this clone was seen a few times. The CDR3 runs to 15 residues. Germline assignment: CDR1 ENHRY and CDR2 SYGVKD. J lost 2 bases, V lost 7 bases, and 4 bases had no gene match. In the authors' methods: Amplified reference gene primers provided the basis for estimating nucleated cell counts. This table comes from immunoSEQ multiplex PCR, and its TCRdb copy is limited to in-frame clones, with some not included. That table supplies the V and J calls and clone size; D and trimming were determined from the DNA. The sample includes about 180,000 clones, roughly 86% of them seen just once. This sequence originates from a woman aged 45-59 years with acute or convalescent COVID-19. The chain has TRBV10-3 and TRBJ2-1, with 11 bases identical to TRBD2. The sample was peripheral blood. Written as DNA, the CDR3 is TGTGCCATCAAAATAGCGGGAGGGCCCTACAATGAGCAGTTCTTC. The encoded protein is CAIKIAGGPYNEQFF.